These 17 T cell receptor beta chains share one sample of origin, sequenced in a study of long-term antiretroviral therapy in people with HIV. immunoSEQ v3.0 was run at survey level. The repertoire was sequenced with immunoSEQ multiplex PCR; TCRdb's copy has only in-frame clones and lacks some. The table has 23,000 or so clones, 65% to 85% seen once; the top ten hold approximately 15%. The sample consisted of unsorted PBMCs, taken around 4.3 years after starting antiretroviral therapy. The receptors shown here come from a man between 25 and 39 years old with HIV.

The chain couples TRBV5-4 to TRBJ2-2, with D perhaps TRBD2 (6 bases). The germline V gene has CDR1 SGHNT and CDR2 YYREEE (reference sequence). This CDR3 comprises 17 residues. Between the trimmed V and J ends, which lost 4 bases and 0 bases, there was a span of 16 bases. CDR3 protein: CASSRGATEPNTGELFF. CDR3 bases: TGTGCCAGCAGCCGCGGGGCAACTGAACCGAACACCGGGGAGCTGTTTTTT.

The CDR3 DNA reads as TGTGCCAGCAGCGTAGGGGGGTCTTACACCTTC. Amino acid sequence: CASSVGGSYTF. V usage is TRBV9 and J usage is TRBJ1-2; D is possibly TRBD1 (5 bases). Trimming removed 0 bases from V and 11 bases from J, with 8 bases in between. The CDR3 sequence is 11 residues long. Germline V gene data show CDR1 as SGDLS and CDR2 as YYNGEE.

The chain carries TRBV5-1 and TRBJ1-1; 9 bases map to TRBD1. The V and J ends lost 3 bases and 1 base, in that order; junction bases with no gene match: 1. Germline V gene data show CDR1 as SGHRS and CDR2 as YFSETQ. The CDR3 spans 14 residues. The CDR3 bases are TGCGCCAGCAGCTGGGGACAGGGGAACACTGAAGCTTTCTTT. Residues: CASSWGQGNTEAFF.

The chain recombines TRBV6-4 with TRBJ2-3; 8 nucleotides match TRBD2. CDR1 and CDR2 (germline): MRHNA, SNTAGT. The J segment lost 1 base and the V segment lost 0 bases, leaving 0 bases of the junction unmatched. This CDR3 is 15 amino acids long. The CDR3 spells CASSDSSGGTDTQYF. CDR3 in DNA: TGTGCCAGCAGTGACTCTAGCGGGGGCACAGATACGCAGTATTTT.

This sequence joins TRBV27 and TRBJ2-1; 8 positions match TRBD2. The germline CDR1 and CDR2 sequences are MNHEY and SMNVEV (reference sequence). Trimming cost V 2 bases and J 7 bases; bases outside gene matches: 4. The CDR3 runs 14 residues. CDR3 in DNA: TGTGCCAGCAGTTTACCGGGACTAGGGAATGAGCAGTTCTTC. Translation: CASSLPGLGNEQFF.

V is TRBV5-5 and J is TRBJ1-2, with TRBD1 identical over 7 bases. Germline V gene data show CDR1 as SGHKS and CDR2 as YYEKEE (reference sequence). Losses at the gene ends were 4 bases for V and 0 bases for J; bases not matched to a gene: 6. The CDR3 consists of 15 residues. In DNA form, the CDR3 reads TGTGCCAGCAGCGACAGACAGGGATCTAACTATGGCTACACCTTC. Its protein product is CASSDRQGSNYGYTF.

By share of the sample, this clone is medium-sized (0.01 to 0.1%). The chain employs TRBV28 and TRBJ2-1; D possibly corresponds to TRBD2 (5 bases). V was pared by 5 bases and J by 4 bases, with 15 bases between. The CDR3 runs 15 residues. Germline V gives CDR1 MDHEN, CDR2 SYDVKM. The CDR3 DNA follows: TGTGCCAGCAGTCCCCTTCTAACGGGGTACAATGAGCAGTTCTTC. Translating it yields CASSPLLTGYNEQFF.

The chain uses TRBV7-8 and TRBJ1-1, with TRBD1 as a possible D gene (6 bases). Trimming pared 1 base from V and 4 bases from J, leaving 10 bases between. Germline lookup yields CDR1 SGHVS and CDR2 FQNEAQ. The CDR3 runs 14 residues. The CDR3 coding sequence is TGTGCCAGCAGCTTAGACAGGGTGGGCACTGAAGCTTTCTTT. Translating it yields CASSLDRVGTEAFF.

The chain carries TRBV28 and TRBJ1-2; no reliable D call. V lost 3 bases and J 8 bases, leaving 13 bases between the germline ends. Germline V gene data show CDR1 as MDHEN and CDR2 as SYDVKM. This CDR3 contains 13 residues. CDR3 DNA: TGTGCCAGCAGTTTGCAAGGGTTGGAAGGCTACACCTTC. The encoded protein is CASSLQGLEGYTF.

The gene calls are TRBV15 and TRBJ1-4; D gene uncertain. In germline, CDR1 is LNHNV, CDR2 YYDKDF (reference sequence). The germline V and J ends were trimmed by 1 base and 5 bases, with 8 bases remaining between them. The CDR3 contains 14 residues. CDR3 loop: CATSRGQENEKLFF. CDR3 DNA: TGTGCCACCAGCAGAGGGCAGGAGAATGAAAAACTGTTTTTT. Filled out from reference TRBV15 and TRBJ1-4, the complete variable domain reads DAMVIQNPRYQVTQFGKPVTLSCSQTLNHNVMYWYQQKSSQAPKLLFHYYDKDFNNEADTPDNFQSRRPNTSFCFLDIRSPGLGDTAMYLCATSRGQENEKLFFGSGTQLSVL.

V gene TRBV9 combines with J gene TRBJ2-2; D gene uncertain. Deletions cut 7 bases from V and 3 bases from J, with 16 bases between. In germline, CDR1 is SGDLS, CDR2 YYNGEE. The CDR3 extends over 15 amino acids. Here the CDR3 reads CASSFTTAHTGELFF. The CDR3 coding sequence is TGTGCCAGCTCTTTTACCACCGCACACACCGGGGAGCTGTTTTTT.

Comment on this clone: Other DNA sequences of this sample code for an identical CDR3. This chain connects TRBV29-1 to TRBJ2-3; the D gene is possibly TRBD1 (5 bases). V was pared by 1 base and J by 2 bases, with 10 bases between. The CDR3 spans 14 residues. Per the germline V gene, CDR1 is SQVTM and CDR2 is ANQGSEA. The CDR3 DNA is TGCAGCGTTGAAGGCCAGGGATACACAGATACGCAGTATTTT. Translating gives CSVEGQGYTDTQYF.

The chain couples TRBV7-8 to TRBJ2-1, with D possibly being TRBD1 (6 bases). CDR1 and CDR2 from the germline V gene are SGHVS and FQNEAQ. Trimming shortened V by 4 bases and J by 4 bases, and 11 bases separated the two germline ends. CDR3 length equals 14 residues. The CDR3 coding sequence is TGTGCCAGCAGCTCCCGGGACACTTACAATGAGCAGTTCTTC. Translation: CASSSRDTYNEQFF.

The rearrangement uses TRBV5-4 and TRBJ2-1; 15 bases align to TRBD2. CDR1 is SGHNT, CDR2 YYREEE, per germline (reference sequence). V shed 5 bases and J 7 bases; nucleotides not matched to a gene: 10. The CDR3 length is 17 residues. Here the CDR3 DNA reads TGTGCCAGCAGATACGGACTAGCGGGGGGGCCTCGGAATGAGCAGTTCTTC. Its translation: CASRYGLAGGPRNEQFF.

The V call is TRBV5-5, the J call TRBJ2-1; 11 bases are shared with TRBD2. V shed 0 bases, J shed 6 bases, and the junction held 2 bases outside the gene matches. The germline V gene has CDR1 SGHKS and CDR2 YYEKEE (reference sequence). The CDR3 covers 15 residues. The CDR3 bases are TGTGCCAGCAGCTTGGGACTAGCGGGAACCAATGAGCAGTTCTTC. Protein product: CASSLGLAGTNEQFF.

This sequence joins TRBV6-5 and TRBJ1-2; 7 nucleotides line up with TRBD1. V dropped 8 bases and J dropped 4; count of bases not matched to a gene: 10. The CDR3 runs 14 residues. Germline values: CDR1 MNHEY, CDR2 SVGAGI. Written as DNA, the CDR3 is TGTGCCAGCGGGGAGGGGGCGCGTGGCTATGGCTACACCTTC. Protein product: CASGEGARGYGYTF.

The V and J genes are TRBV30 and TRBJ2-7, with 9 bases that match TRBD2. J was trimmed by 5 bases and V by 3 bases; bases with no gene match: 14. The CDR3 runs to 16 residues. CDR1 and CDR2 (germline): GTSNPN, SVGIG (reference sequence). CDR3 region: CAWSLGSGGPGDEQYF. CDR3 DNA sequence: TGTGCCTGGAGCTTGGGTAGCGGGGGTCCTGGCGACGAGCAGTACTTC. The whole variable domain, remainder taken from reference TRBV30 and TRBJ2-7, is SQTIHQWPATLVQPVGSPLSLECTVEGTSNPNLYWYRQAAGRGLQLLFYSVGIGQISSEVPQNLSASRPQDRQFILSSKKLLLSDSGFYLCAWSLGSGGPGDEQYFGPGTRLTVT.